The 20 T cell receptor beta chains given below trace back to one sample, sequenced in a study of cytomegalovirus exposure and HLA in healthy donors. The method was immunoSEQ multiplex PCR; TCRdb's version includes in-frame clones alone and lacks a portion of them. The sample has 110,000 or so clones, more than 70% seen once. The sample taken for sequencing was PBMCs. These receptors all come from a young man in good health and CMV-seronegative.

The chain uses TRBV19 and TRBJ2-5; 10 nucleotides match TRBD1. V dropped 4 bases and J dropped 0; count of bases not matched to a gene: 5. CDR1 LNHDA and CDR2 SQIVND come from the germline V gene (reference sequence). The CDR3 runs to 16 residues. The CDR3 reads CASSTPGQGNQETQYF. In nucleotides, the CDR3 is TGTGCCAGTAGTACGCCGGGACAGGGGAACCAAGAGACCCAGTACTTC.

The gene calls are TRBV7-9 and TRBJ2-1; D is ambiguous. This CDR3 is built from 17 residues. Looked up from germline, CDR1 is SEHNR and CDR2 is FQNEAQ (reference sequence). V lost 1 base, J lost 1 base, and 14 bases lay in between. CDR3 in DNA: TGTGCCAGCAGCTTAGTTAAAGGCACGGAGTCCTACAATGAGCAGTTCTTC. The encoded protein is CASSLVKGTESYNEQFF. Together with reference TRBV7-9 and TRBJ2-1, the CDR3 gives the full variable domain: DTGVSQNPRHKITKRGQNVTFRCDPISEHNRLYWYRQTLGQGPEFLTYFQNEAQLEKSRLLSDRFSAERPKGSFSTLEIQRTEQGDSAMYLCASSLVKGTESYNEQFFGPGTRLTVL.

The DNA of the CDR3 is TGTGCCAGCAGCCGACCCCAATTGGACAGGGAGGGGGAAAAACTGTTTTTT. Amino acid sequence: CASSRPQLDREGEKLFF. The rearrangement joins TRBV7-6 to TRBJ1-4; TRBD1 aligns across 8 bases. The CDR3 is 17 amino acids. V lost 5 bases to trimming and J lost 8 bases; unmatched junction nucleotides: 16. Looked up from germline, CDR1 is SGHVS and CDR2 is FNYEAQ.

In its sample, this clone was seen once. This sequence joins TRBV9 and TRBJ2-2; 8 bases match TRBD1. CDR1 and CDR2 from the germline V gene are SGDLS and YYNGEE. The CDR3 extends over 13 amino acids. The junction had 5 bases not matched to a gene; V was cut back by 3 bases and J by 10 bases. CDR3 amino acids: CASSGRTGLELFF. The CDR3 DNA reads as TGTGCCAGCAGCGGAAGGACAGGGTTGGAGCTGTTTTTT.

This clone was found a few times. The chain joins TRBV11-3 to TRBJ2-7, with 7 nucleotides matching TRBD2. This CDR3 region has 13 residues. Germline V lookup: CDR1 SGHNT, CDR2 YENEEA. J gave up 3 bases and V 4 bases, and 3 bases lay outside the gene matches. CDR3 in amino acids: CASSSGLNYEQYF. The CDR3 coding sequence is TGTGCCAGCAGCTCGGGACTAAACTACGAGCAGTACTTC.

The chain joins TRBV4-3 to TRBJ1-2; D is unresolved. Germline-derived CDR1 and CDR2 are LGHNA and YSLEER. The CDR3 sequence is 13 residues long. The V and J ends lost 2 bases and 5 bases respectively, with 9 bases between them. In nucleotides, the CDR3 is TGCGCCAGCAGCCAATTGCAGAAGTATGGCTACACCTTC. Translated: CASSQLQKYGYTF.

J is TRBJ1-1 and V is TRBV29-1; D gene ambiguous. CDR1 and CDR2 from the germline V gene are SQVTM and ANQGSEA. V lost 2 bases to trimming and J lost 1 base, with 8 bases between them. This CDR3 region has 13 residues. CDR3 in amino acids: CSVESPRNTEAFF. The CDR3 DNA reads as TGCAGCGTTGAATCCCCCAGGAACACTGAAGCTTTCTTT.

The chain recombines TRBV6-6 with TRBJ2-5; TRBD2 agrees at 8 bases. Germline loops: CDR1 MNHNY, CDR2 SVGAGI (reference sequence). The trim removed 2 bases at V and 8 bases at J, leaving 10 bases unmatched. This CDR3 is built from 15 residues. CDR3 residues: CASSYVWGLGATQYF. The DNA for the CDR3 is TGTGCCAGCAGTTACGTTTGGGGACTAGGAGCAACCCAGTACTTC.

The rearrangement links TRBV6-5 to TRBJ2-7; a weak D match, TRBD1 (6 bases). Germline V gene lookup returns CDR1 MNHEY and CDR2 SVGAGI. V lost 5 bases and J 1 base, leaving 9 bases between the germline ends. The CDR3 length is 13 residues. CDR3 amino acids: CASSQGTSYEQYF. CDR3 nucleotide sequence: TGTGCCAGCAGTCAGGGGACATCCTACGAGCAGTACTTC.

This chain links TRBV28 with TRBJ2-7, with a possible D match to TRBD2 (5 bases). The length of the CDR3 is 13 residues. The V and J ends lost 3 bases and 8 bases respectively, with 14 bases between them. Germline loops: CDR1 MDHEN, CDR2 SYDVKM. As DNA, the CDR3 is TGTGCCAGCAGTTTTGGACTCGCTTTACAGCAGTACTTC. This translates into CASSFGLALQQYF. Combining the CDR3 with reference TRBV28 and TRBJ2-7 gives the whole variable domain DVKVTQSSRYLVKRTGEKVFLECVQDMDHENMFWYRQDPGLGLRLIYFSYDVKMKEKGDIPEGYSVSREKKERFSLILESASTNQTSMYLCASSFGLALQQYFGPGTRLTVT.

The chain joins TRBV7-9 to TRBJ1-2; 8 nucleotides match TRBD1. Germline-derived CDR1 and CDR2 are SEHNR and FQNEAQ (reference sequence). V dropped 1 base and J dropped 2; count of bases not matched to a gene: 12. The CDR3 runs to 18 residues. CDR3 DNA sequence: TGTGCCAGCAGCTTAGAAGGGCCTACACAGGGGGAGAACTATGGCTACACCTTC. Protein: CASSLEGPTQGENYGYTF.

This chain uses TRBV27 with TRBJ1-4; D is uncertain. V was shortened by 3 bases and J by 2 bases, with 7 bases between the two germline ends. The germline V gene has CDR1 MNHEY and CDR2 SMNVEV (reference sequence). This CDR3 is built from 14 residues. The CDR3 region is CASSFRWTNEKLFF. The CDR3 DNA reads TGTGCCAGCAGTTTCCGGTGGACTAATGAAAAACTGTTTTTT.

The rearrangement links TRBV4-1 to TRBJ2-1; TRBD1 matches at 7 bases. The CDR3 extends over 15 amino acids. The ends lost 4 bases at V and 4 bases at J; junction bases unmatched: 7. Germline V gene sequence: CDR1 MGHRA, CDR2 YSYEKL. CDR3 coding DNA: TGCGCCAGCAGCCTCTCCGGGACAGCGTACAATGAGCAGTTCTTC. Amino acids: CASSLSGTAYNEQFF.

The CDR3 protein is CASHIRASGSETQYF. The CDR3 bases are TGTGCAAGTCACATTAGGGCTAGCGGGAGTGAGACCCAGTACTTC. The chain carries TRBV12-2 and TRBJ2-5; TRBD2 is taken as the D call from the table, unchecked against the DNA. TRBV12-2 is a pseudogene segment. The CDR3 is 15 amino acids.

The V call is TRBV6-5, the J call TRBJ1-2, with a weak D call TRBD1 (6 bases). The CDR3 length is 13 residues. Germline lookup yields CDR1 MNHEY and CDR2 SVGAGI. The V end was cut by 6 bases, the J end by 5 bases, with 13 bases between. The CDR3, as DNA: TGTGCCAGCAGACAGACAGGTCCTTATGGCTACACCTTC. This gives the protein CASRQTGPYGYTF.

This CDR3 reads CASSSYPTARGVSSPLHF. DNA for the CDR3: TGTGCCAGCAGCTCCTACCCCACAGCACGGGGGGTGAGTTCACCCCTCCACTTT. The rearrangement uses TRBV5-5 and TRBJ1-6; a possible D gene is TRBD1 (5 bases). The CDR3 contains 18 residues. Germline V CDR1 and CDR2: SGHKS, YYEKEE (reference sequence). Trimming left V 3 bases short and J 9 bases short, with 25 bases between. Drawing the rest from reference TRBV5-5 and TRBJ1-6, the complete variable domain is DAGVTQSPTHLIKTRGQQVTLRCSPISGHKSVSWYQQVLGQGPQFIFQYYEKEERGRGNFPDRFSARQFPNYSSELNVNALLLGDSALYLCASSSYPTARGVSSPLHFGNGTRLTVT.

This clone was detected only once. This rearrangement joins TRBV5-1 to TRBJ2-3, with TRBD2 identical over 10 bases. The V gene's germline CDR1 is SGHRS and CDR2 YFSETQ. The CDR3 is 19 amino acids. V dropped 4 bases and J dropped 0; count of bases not matched to a gene: 14. The CDR3 DNA follows: TGCGCCAGCAGCACTCAGCGGGGGGGAGATTTTTTTAGCACAGATACGCAGTATTTT. Protein sequence: CASSTQRGGDFFSTDTQYF.

The chain links TRBV7-2 to TRBJ1-1; no definite D call. Looked up from germline, CDR1 is SGHTA and CDR2 is FQGNSA. The CDR3 length is 13 residues. Trimming pared 2 bases from V and 3 bases from J, leaving 7 bases between. CDR3 in amino acids: CASSLSGYTEAFF. The DNA of the CDR3 is TGTGCCAGCAGCTTAAGCGGATACACTGAAGCTTTCTTT.

This rearrangement joins TRBV6-6 to TRBJ1-6; 9 bases are a match to TRBD1. J was trimmed by 8 bases and V by 6 bases; bases with no gene match: 8. From germline, CDR1 is MNHNY and CDR2 SVGAGI (reference sequence). The CDR3 runs to 15 residues. The CDR3 is CASRNQQGAHSPLHF. In DNA, the CDR3 is TGTGCCAGCAGGAACCAACAGGGGGCGCATTCACCCCTCCACTTT.

This rearrangement joins TRBV18 to TRBJ2-7; D might be TRBD1 (7 bases). This CDR3 comprises 16 residues. CDR1 is KGHSH, CDR2 LQKENI, per germline. V lost 6 bases to trimming and J lost 1 base, with 19 bases between them. The CDR3 nucleotides are TGTGCCAGCTCCGCCCTGGGGCAGGGGGGATCCTACGAGCAGTACTTC. It is translated as CASSALGQGGSYEQYF. The whole variable domain, filled in from reference TRBV18 and TRBJ2-7, reads NAGVMQNPRHLVRRRGQEARLRCSPMKGHSHVYWYRQLPEEGLKFMVYLQKENIIDESGMPKERFSAEFPKEGPSILRIQQVVRGDSAAYFCASSALGQGGSYEQYFGPGTRLTVT.